A single sample is the source of the 15 T cell receptor beta chains below, sequenced in a study of blood T cell repertoires in COVID-19. Clones were read by immunoSEQ multiplex PCR, and TCRdb kept only the in-frame ones, dropping some. Among approximately 280,000 clones, 85% were seen once, and the ten largest hold 2.5% to 3%. Material: PBMCs or T cells enriched from blood (not recorded which). The receptors originated from a woman between 50 and 59 years old who had recovered from COVID-19.

CDR3 sequence (DNA): TGTGCCAGCAGCGTAGGAGGGCTAGCGGGGGGAAGGGCTGAGACCCAGTACTTC. Translating it yields CASSVGGLAGGRAETQYF. The chain is built from TRBV9 and TRBJ2-5; 11 positions agree with TRBD2. CDR1 and CDR2 (germline): SGDLS, YYNGEE. This CDR3 has 18 amino acids. V was clipped by 0 bases and J by 5 bases; unmatched bases: 12.

This sequence joins TRBV3-1 (or the pseudogene TRBV3-2) and TRBJ2-5, with D perhaps TRBD2 (5 bases). V was pared by 4 bases and J by 5 bases, with 14 bases between. The CDR3 runs 14 residues. Germline V gives CDR1 LGHDT, CDR2 YNNKEL (reference sequence). The CDR3 protein is CASSRTVTSETQYF. In DNA, the CDR3 is TGTGCCAGCAGCCGGACTGTCACCTCGGAGACCCAGTACTTC.

The V gene is TRBV6-6, the J gene TRBJ2-7; 7 bases align to TRBD1. V trimming: 6 bases; J trimming: 2 bases; junction bases outside the gene matches: 4. CDR1 is MNHNY, CDR2 SVGAGI, per germline (reference sequence). The CDR3 covers 13 residues. Here the CDR3 reads CASSPGTAYEQYF. The CDR3 DNA sequence: TGTGCCAGCAGCCCCGGGACAGCCTACGAGCAGTACTTC.

This clone has a handful of counts. The rearrangement links TRBV4-2 to TRBJ1-1, with TRBD1 matching over 9 bases. Germline loops: CDR1 LGHNA, CDR2 YNFKEQ. V gave up 2 bases and J gave up 0 bases; unmatched junction bases: 7. The length of the CDR3 is 17 residues. CDR3 DNA: TGTGCCAGCAGCCAACCGGGACAGGGCCCCATGAACACTGAAGCTTTCTTT. This sequence encodes CASSQPGQGPMNTEAFF.

The gene calls are TRBV6-2 or TRBV6-3 and TRBJ1-1; D possibly corresponds to TRBD1 (5 bases). The CDR3 extends over 14 amino acids. Per germline, CDR1 MNHEY and CDR2 SVGEGT. V shed 2 bases and J shed 0 bases, with 7 bases lying between them. The CDR3 DNA reads TGTGCCAGCAGTTACGACAGATTGAACACTGAAGCTTTCTTT. Its translation is CASSYDRLNTEAFF.

The gene calls are TRBV7-9 and TRBJ1-5; the D gene is possibly TRBD1 (6 bases). The CDR3 loop spans 16 amino acids. V lost 1 base to trimming and J lost 4 bases, with 14 bases between them. Germline V CDR1 and CDR2: SEHNR, FQNEAQ (reference sequence). This chain's CDR3 is CASSLVQGRLNQPQHF. DNA for the CDR3: TGTGCCAGCAGCTTAGTTCAGGGGCGGCTAAATCAGCCCCAGCATTTT. The whole variable domain, remainder taken from reference TRBV7-9 and TRBJ1-5, is DTGVSQNPRHKITKRGQNVTFRCDPISEHNRLYWYRQTLGQGPEFLTYFQNEAQLEKSRLLSDRFSAERPKGSFSTLEIQRTEQGDSAMYLCASSLVQGRLNQPQHFGDGTRLSIL.

The rearrangement joins TRBV5-5 to TRBJ2-1, with 11 bases that match TRBD2. V was pared by 5 bases and J by 2 bases, with 3 bases of the junction left unmatched. The CDR3 contains 15 residues. The V gene's germline CDR1 is SGHKS and CDR2 YYEKEE (reference sequence). CDR3 sequence reads: CASRNSGGAYNEQFF. CDR3 bases: TGTGCCAGCAGAAATAGCGGGGGGGCCTACAATGAGCAGTTCTTC.

The genes are TRBV19 and TRBJ2-5; 7 nucleotides match TRBD2. CDR3 length: 14 residues. J lost 5 bases, V lost 5 bases, and 8 bases had no gene match. Germline assignment: CDR1 LNHDA and CDR2 SQIVND (reference sequence). The chain's CDR3 is CASSPGTIRETQYF. The CDR3 DNA sequence: TGTGCCAGTAGTCCCGGGACTATCAGGGAGACCCAGTACTTC.

This rearrangement joins TRBV4-1 to TRBJ1-3; D gene uncertain. The ends were cut back, 4 bases at V and 1 base at J, with 23 bases in the middle. From germline, CDR1 is MGHRA and CDR2 YSYEKL. CDR3 length equals 19 residues. The CDR3 region is CASSPKLNGAKTSGNTIYF. As DNA, the CDR3 is TGCGCCAGCAGCCCAAAACTCAACGGAGCGAAAACGTCTGGAAACACCATATATTTT.

CDR3 coding DNA: TGTGCCAGCAGCTTAGTACAGGGCACAGATACGCAGTATTTT. It specifies CASSLVQGTDTQYF. V gene TRBV7-2 combines with J gene TRBJ2-3, with a possible D match to TRBD1 (5 bases). The CDR3 has 14 amino acids. The ends were cut back, 1 base at V and 1 base at J, with 6 bases in the middle. Germline values: CDR1 SGHTA, CDR2 FQGNSA.

V gene TRBV7-9 combines with J gene TRBJ1-1; tentative D call: TRBD1 (5 bases). CDR1 is SEHNR and CDR2 is FQNEAQ in the germline V gene (reference sequence). V gave up 3 bases and J gave up 4 bases, with 12 bases separating them. The CDR3 has 14 amino acids. The CDR3 here is CASSLSTDLTEAFF. CDR3 in DNA: TGTGCCAGCAGCTTGTCGACAGATCTCACTGAAGCTTTCTTT.

The chain carries TRBV27 and TRBJ2-7; TRBD2 agrees at 11 bases. The J segment lost 3 bases and the V segment lost 6 bases, leaving 7 bases of the junction unmatched. CDR1 is MNHEY, CDR2 SMNVEV, per germline (reference sequence). The CDR3 covers 15 residues. Here the CDR3 reads CASRTGTSGNYEQYF. Here the CDR3 DNA reads TGTGCCAGCAGAACCGGGACTAGCGGCAACTACGAGCAGTACTTC.

This clone was observed a few times. This chain links TRBV7-2 with TRBJ1-2, with D uncertain. The germline V gene has CDR1 SGHTA and CDR2 FQGNSA. The CDR3 is 13 residues long. The V and J ends lost 4 bases and 0 bases respectively, with 6 bases between them. CDR3 in amino acids: CASSWRSNYGYTF. CDR3 coding DNA: TGTGCCAGCAGCTGGAGATCTAACTATGGCTACACCTTC.

V and J are TRBV4-2 and TRBJ1-2, with a tentative D call TRBD1 (6 bases). Germline lookup yields CDR1 LGHNA and CDR2 YNFKEQ. The CDR3 totals 14 residues. V was cut by 3 bases and J by 4 bases, with 12 bases left in between. The chain's CDR3 is CASSHPGQSYGYTF. DNA of the CDR3: TGTGCCAGCAGCCACCCAGGACAGTCCTATGGCTACACCTTC.

J is TRBJ2-7 and V is TRBV2, with TRBD1 as a possible D gene (6 bases). The CDR3 loop spans 13 amino acids. V shed 5 bases and J shed 5 bases, with 13 bases lying between them. CDR1 and CDR2 from the germline V gene are SNHLY and FYNNEI. CDR3 residues: CASSTDRIHEQYF. In nucleotides, the CDR3 is TGTGCCAGCAGTACCGACAGGATCCACGAGCAGTACTTC.